Below, 7 T cell receptor beta chains from the same sample are listed, as sequenced in a study of memory CD4+ T cells and cytomegalovirus serostatus. Profiled with immunoSEQ multiplex PCR; TCRdb holds only in-frame clones, not every one. This sample has about 59,000 clones, with around 80% found just once. Single viable CD3+CD4+CD8-CD45RO+ cells were sorted as the memory CD4+ T cells. Input material: memory CD4+ T cells from blood. The receptors were sampled from an adult in good health and CMV-seronegative.

This clone appeared once. This chain links TRBV5-4 with TRBJ1-1; 11 bases are a match to TRBD1. The V gene end was trimmed by 3 bases and the J gene end by 3 bases; junction bases not matched to a gene: 4. Germline V gene sequence: CDR1 SGHNT, CDR2 YYREEE (reference sequence). The CDR3 loop spans 15 amino acids. The CDR3 sequence: CASSSGDRGYTEAFF. DNA of the CDR3: TGTGCCAGCAGCTCGGGGGACAGGGGGTACACTGAAGCTTTCTTT.

J is TRBJ1-4 and V is TRBV7-9; 8 positions agree with TRBD1. The CDR3 spans 16 residues. From germline, CDR1 is SEHNR and CDR2 FQNEAQ (reference sequence). With V trimmed by 4 bases and J by 0 bases, 4 bases remained unmatched. The CDR3 region is CASSWGQASTNEKLFF. DNA for the CDR3: TGTGCCAGCAGCTGGGGACAGGCGTCAACTAATGAAAAACTGTTTTTT.

The genes are TRBV4-2 and TRBJ2-3; the D is unclear. CDR1 LGHNA and CDR2 YNFKEQ come from the germline V gene. Trimming removed 3 bases at V and 3 bases at J, with 13 bases between. CDR3 length: 15 amino acids. CDR3 sequence reads: CASSQGTTRTDTQYF. The CDR3, as DNA: TGTGCCAGCAGCCAGGGAACAACCCGGACAGATACGCAGTATTTT.

This chain joins TRBV7-2 and TRBJ1-3, with D possibly TRBD1 on 6 matching bases. Germline V gives CDR1 SGHTA, CDR2 FQGNSA. V was trimmed by 1 base and J by 0 bases, leaving 13 bases between them. The CDR3 spans 17 residues. The DNA of the CDR3 is TGTGCCAGCAGCTTAGGGTGGGGGGCCTTCTCTGGAAACACCATATATTTT. Its translation: CASSLGWGAFSGNTIYF.

For the CDR3, the DNA is TGTGCCAGCAGTGACTCTAGAGAGGACAGGGGCCACTCCGAGCAGTACTTC. It is translated as CASSDSREDRGHSEQYF. This sequence joins TRBV6-4 and TRBJ2-7, with 9 bases identical to TRBD1. Germline CDR1 is MRHNA and CDR2 is SNTAGT. This CDR3 is 17 amino acids long. Trimming at V came to 0 bases and at J to 6 bases, leaving 12 bases not matched to a gene.

J is TRBJ2-1 and V is TRBV6-6, with 11 bases matching TRBD2. Germline V gene data show CDR1 as MNHNY and CDR2 as SVGAGI (reference sequence). Trimming took 7 bases from V and 6 from J; bases not matched to a gene: 8. This CDR3 contains 15 residues. The DNA of the CDR3 is TGTGCCAGCACCTTAGCGGGAGGGCCCTCCAATGAGCAGTTCTTC. It yields the protein CASTLAGGPSNEQFF.

V and J are TRBV10-3 and TRBJ1-4; a weak D match, TRBD1 (6 bases). V was trimmed by 3 bases and J by 8 bases, leaving 10 bases between them. CDR1 and CDR2 from the germline V gene are ENHRY and SYGVKD. This CDR3 has 13 residues. The CDR3 DNA is TGTGCCATCAGTGAACGGGGGGCGGAAAAACTGTTTTTT. Translation: CAISERGAEKLFF.